This T cell receptor beta chain was found in a study of T cell repertoires in ileal Crohn's disease. Study-wide context: Operated complications were stricturing disease (roughly 60%) and penetrating disease (approximately 39%). Biopsies of inflamed ileum from the surgical specimen form M0 samples.

General study points: Compared with CD4 T cells, sorted CD8 cells carried more expanded clones.

Germline CDR1 reads MNHEY; CDR2 reads SVGAGI. This CDR3 has 16 amino acids. V shed 0 bases, J shed 0 bases, and the junction held 4 bases outside the gene matches. Comments on this clone: No antigen is known for it.

Method: immunoSEQ multiplex PCR; TCRdb's copy keeps in-frame clones and lacks some. There are roughly 8,000 clones in the sample; about 82% occur only once, and 9.5% to 11% lies in the top ten. Time point described: inflamed ileum from the surgical specimen. Patients were adults with ileal or ileocolonic Crohn's disease needing resection. The rearrangement links TRBV6-5 to TRBJ2-7; 8 bases agree with TRBD1. The source material was ileal tissue. This sequence was found in an adult with Crohn's disease. DNA for the CDR3: TGTGCCAGCAGTTACTCGACTGGACAGGGCTCCTACGAGCAGTACTTC. Translating it yields CASSYSTGQGSYEQYF.